Presented here are 31 T cell receptor beta chains from one specimen sequenced in a study of blood T cell repertoires in COVID-19 (dated by TCRdb to 2020 to 2021). The method was the immunoSEQ multiplex PCR assay. TCRdb provides this immuneACCESS table in a form limited to in-frame rearrangements. Some clones are lacking; in checked studies, under half of them reflect an unresolved V gene, and why the rest are absent is not known. This sample is represented by some 200,000 clones; around 82% of them were singletons. The top ten clones comprise 9.5% to 15% of the sample. Sequencing was performed on peripheral blood. Receptors were obtained from a human donor in a cohort sampled during active COVID-19.

This rearrangement joins TRBV7-6 to TRBJ2-1; 7 nucleotides agree with TRBD2. J lost 10 bases, V lost 5 bases, and 11 bases had no gene match. Germline CDR1 reads SGHVS; CDR2 reads FNYEAQ. The length of the CDR3 is 14 residues. Here the CDR3 DNA reads TGTGCCAGCAGCCGACTGGTGGGGGGGAGGGAGCAGTTCTTC. Its protein is CASSRLVGGREQFF.

The chain recombines TRBV6-1 with TRBJ1-6, with D perhaps matching TRBD1 (5 bases). V was pared by 2 bases and J by 9 bases, with 11 bases between. This CDR3 comprises 14 residues. The germline CDR1 and CDR2 sequences are MNHNS and SASEGT. The CDR3 coding sequence is TGTGCCAGCAGTGAATCAGGGTCTGGTTCACCCCTCCACTTT. Encoded protein: CASSESGSGSPLHF.

The genes are TRBV5-5 and TRBJ2-3, with 9 bases identical to TRBD1. With 1 base clipped from V and 0 bases from J, the junction kept 3 bases outside the gene matches. CDR3 size: 16 residues. The germline gives CDR1 SGHKS, CDR2 YYEKEE (reference sequence). The CDR3 sequence is CASSLTGTGSTDTQYF. In DNA form, the CDR3 reads TGTGCCAGCAGCTTGACCGGGACAGGGAGCACAGATACGCAGTATTTT.

The genes are TRBV7-2 and TRBJ1-3; the D is unclear. Germline V CDR1 and CDR2: SGHTA, FQGNSA. Trimming removed 1 base from V and 0 bases from J, with 13 bases in between. The CDR3 runs to 17 residues. CDR3 residues: CASSLESGRISGNTIYF. In nucleotides, the CDR3 is TGTGCCAGCAGCTTAGAATCGGGGAGGATCTCTGGAAACACCATATATTTT.

The chain links TRBV6-2 or TRBV6-3 to TRBJ1-2, with TRBD1 identical over 9 bases. This CDR3 is built from 12 residues. Germline-derived CDR1 and CDR2 are MNHEY and SVGEGT. Losses at the gene ends were 6 bases for V and 6 bases for J; bases not matched to a gene: 2. The CDR3 here is CASSHRGHGYTF. The DNA for the CDR3 is TGTGCCAGCAGCCACAGGGGGCATGGCTACACCTTC.

This clone was observed a single time. V is TRBV28 and J is TRBJ2-2, with 7 bases that match TRBD2. The CDR3 is 16 residues long. The germline gives CDR1 MDHEN, CDR2 SYDVKM. Unmatched junction bases numbered 5, after V lost 3 bases and J lost 1 base. In nucleotides, the CDR3 is TGTGCCAGCAGTTTTGGATGGACTAGGAACACCGGGGAGCTGTTTTTT. This codes for CASSFGWTRNTGELFF.

The chain carries TRBV24-1 and TRBJ2-1; unclear D gene. The CDR3 extends over 14 amino acids. The germline V gene encodes CDR1 KGHDR and CDR2 SFDVKD. Trimming cost V 6 bases and J 9 bases, with 17 bases left between them. CDR3 nucleotide sequence: TGTGCCACCAGTCCTATCGGCGGATCTACTGAGCAGTTCTTC. It yields the protein CATSPIGGSTEQFF.

The chain carries TRBV11-2 and TRBJ2-2; D perhaps matches TRBD2 (6 bases). Per germline, CDR1 SGHAT and CDR2 FQNNGV. Trimming took 0 bases from V and 0 from J, leaving 8 bases between them. This CDR3 comprises 16 residues. CDR3 coding DNA: TGTGCCAGCAGCTTAGATGCGGGAACGAACACCGGGGAGCTGTTTTTT. It codes for CASSLDAGTNTGELFF. Supplemented by reference TRBV11-2 and TRBJ2-2, the full variable domain reads EAGVAQSPRYKIIEKRQSVAFWCNPISGHATLYWYQQILGQGPKLLIQFQNNGVVDDSQLPKDRFSAERLKGVDSTLKIQPAKLEDSAVYLCASSLDAGTNTGELFFGEGSRLTVL.

The rearrangement joins TRBV24-1 to TRBJ1-2; tentative D call: TRBD1 (6 bases). V was cut by 9 bases and J by 8 bases, with 15 bases left in between. This CDR3 comprises 12 residues. In germline, CDR1 is KGHDR, CDR2 SFDVKD. The CDR3 bases are TGTGCCACCCAGGGGCACAGTGGCGGCTACACCTTC. This gives the protein CATQGHSGGYTF.

The genes are TRBV28 and TRBJ1-3, with D perhaps matching TRBD1 (5 bases). Germline V gives CDR1 MDHEN, CDR2 SYDVKM. CDR3 size: 15 residues. V lost 4 bases and J lost 2, with 12 bases in between. The CDR3 sequence: CASSSPQVTGNTIYF. CDR3 DNA: TGTGCCAGCAGTTCACCACAGGTTACTGGAAACACCATATATTTT.

This chain connects TRBV28 to TRBJ1-1, with TRBD1 identical over 9 bases. J gave up 9 bases and V 2 bases, and 16 bases lay outside the gene matches. Germline-derived CDR1 and CDR2 are MDHEN and SYDVKM. CDR3 length: 17 amino acids. CDR3 bases: TGTGCCAGCAGTTTAGAAACCGGGACAGGGATTCAACCGAAAGCTTTCTTT. Protein product: CASSLETGTGIQPKAFF.

The chain is built from TRBV7-9 and TRBJ2-5, with 7 bases fitting TRBD1. The germline CDR1 and CDR2 sequences are SEHNR and FQNEAQ (reference sequence). V shed 7 bases, J shed 4 bases, and the junction held 9 bases outside the gene matches. CDR3 length: 14 amino acids. Written as DNA, the CDR3 is TGTGCCAGCAACAAGCAGGCAGGGGGAGAGACCCAGTACTTC. As protein: CASNKQAGGETQYF.

This chain joins TRBV7-2 and TRBJ2-5; 15 nucleotides align to TRBD2. Germline loops: CDR1 SGHTA, CDR2 FQGNSA. This CDR3 is 16 amino acids long. The J segment lost 3 bases and the V segment lost 5 bases, leaving 4 bases of the junction unmatched. CDR3 in DNA: TGTGCCAGCAGCAAAGGACTAGCGGGGGGGGAAGAGACCCAGTACTTC. It encodes CASSKGLAGGEETQYF.

The V and J genes are TRBV15 and TRBJ2-5; D is perhaps TRBD2 (6 bases). Per germline, CDR1 LNHNV and CDR2 YYDKDF (reference sequence). V was pared by 3 bases and J by 5 bases, with 13 bases between. The length of the CDR3 is 14 residues. CDR3 DNA sequence: TGTGCCACCAGCAGGTCCGGGACTTGGGAGACCCAGTACTTC. Residues: CATSRSGTWETQYF. Together with reference TRBV15 and TRBJ2-5, the CDR3 gives the full variable domain: DAMVIQNPRYQVTQFGKPVTLSCSQTLNHNVMYWYQQKSSQAPKLLFHYYDKDFNNEADTPDNFQSRRPNTSFCFLDIRSPGLGDTAMYLCATSRSGTWETQYFGPGTRLLVL.

This chain joins TRBV19 and TRBJ2-5; D gene uncertain. V lost 7 bases to trimming and J lost 5 bases, with 14 bases between them. CDR3 size: 13 residues. Germline loops: CDR1 LNHDA, CDR2 SQIVND (reference sequence). The CDR3 loop is CASIGVKPETQYF. CDR3 sequence (DNA): TGTGCCAGTATCGGTGTCAAGCCTGAGACCCAGTACTTC.

The V gene is TRBV7-9, the J gene TRBJ2-3, with D hard to call. With 2 bases removed from V and 4 bases from J, the gap between germline ends came to 10 bases. This CDR3 is built from 14 residues. In germline, CDR1 is SEHNR, CDR2 FQNEAQ (reference sequence). CDR3 DNA sequence: TGTGCCAGCAGCTTACTAGGAGCGCCAGATACGCAGTATTTT. Translating gives CASSLLGAPDTQYF.

The chain combines TRBV11-2 with TRBJ1-6; 7 bases match TRBD1. The germline V gene encodes CDR1 SGHAT and CDR2 FQNNGV. V lost 3 bases and J lost 7; bases outside the gene matches: 6. The CDR3 sequence is 15 residues long. The CDR3, as DNA: TGTGCCAGCAGCTTCGAGACAGGGCTAAATTCACCCCTCCACTTT. Protein sequence: CASSFETGLNSPLHF.

V and J are TRBV12-5 and TRBJ2-2; D possibly corresponds to TRBD2 (7 bases). Between the trimmed V and J ends, which lost 9 bases and 4 bases, there was a span of 18 bases. The germline V gene has CDR1 LGHNT and CDR2 FRNRAP. The CDR3 has 15 amino acids. CDR3 sequence reads: CASRYGGQGTGELFF. The CDR3 DNA follows: TGTGCTAGCAGATACGGGGGGCAGGGCACCGGGGAGCTGTTTTTT.

The chain is built from TRBV9 and TRBJ2-5; TRBD2 matches at 8 bases. CDR1 SGDLS and CDR2 YYNGEE come from the germline V gene. The CDR3 has 17 amino acids. The ends lost 0 bases at V and 7 bases at J; junction bases unmatched: 14. The DNA for the CDR3 is TGTGCCAGCAGCGTAGGACCCAGCGGGGGCACCAAGGGGACCCAGTACTTC. Translation gives CASSVGPSGGTKGTQYF. Combining the CDR3 with reference TRBV9 and TRBJ2-5 gives the whole variable domain DSGVTQTPKHLITATGQRVTLRCSPRSGDLSVYWYQQSLDQGLQFLIQYYNGEERAKGNILERFSAQQFPDLHSELNLSSLELGDSALYFCASSVGPSGGTKGTQYFGPGTRLLVL.

The chain combines TRBV6-5 with TRBJ1-3; tentative D call: TRBD1 (6 bases). This CDR3 spans 15 amino acids. V was clipped by 5 bases and J by 0 bases, with 11 bases between them. Germline loops: CDR1 MNHEY, CDR2 SVGAGI. The CDR3, as DNA: TGTGCCAGCAGTCCGTACAGGGACTCTGGAAACACCATATATTTT. It specifies CASSPYRDSGNTIYF.

This clone was seen once. The chain uses TRBV11-2 and TRBJ1-1; 8 bases line up with TRBD1. V shed 3 bases and J 0 bases; nucleotides not matched to a gene: 0. CDR1 and CDR2 (germline): SGHAT, FQNNGV. The CDR3 covers 14 residues. The CDR3 DNA is TGTGCCAGCAGCTTGACAGGGGTGAACACTGAAGCTTTCTTT. Amino acid sequence: CASSLTGVNTEAFF. Combining the CDR3 with reference TRBV11-2 and TRBJ1-1 gives the whole variable domain EAGVAQSPRYKIIEKRQSVAFWCNPISGHATLYWYQQILGQGPKLLIQFQNNGVVDDSQLPKDRFSAERLKGVDSTLKIQPAKLEDSAVYLCASSLTGVNTEAFFGQGTRLTVV.

The CDR3 spells CATSDTRPTPLGLYEQYF. CDR3 in DNA: TGTGCCACCAGTGATACCCGACCGACGCCCTTGGGGCTCTACGAGCAGTACTTC. The chain recombines TRBV24-1 with TRBJ2-7; maybe TRBD1 (5 bases). Germline values: CDR1 KGHDR, CDR2 SFDVKD. This CDR3 comprises 18 residues. The germline V and J ends were trimmed by 3 bases and 3 bases, with 23 bases remaining between them.

The chain uses TRBV5-4 and TRBJ2-1; 8 nucleotides line up with TRBD1. Germline V gene data show CDR1 as SGHNT and CDR2 as YYREEE (reference sequence). CDR3 length: 15 residues. The V and J ends lost 3 bases and 4 bases, in that order; junction bases with no gene match: 6. The chain's CDR3 is CASSSGTGLYNEQFF. For the CDR3, the DNA is TGTGCCAGCAGCTCCGGGACAGGCCTTTACAATGAGCAGTTCTTC.

This rearrangement joins TRBV24-1 to TRBJ1-5; no clear D. Germline V gives CDR1 KGHDR, CDR2 SFDVKD. The ends were cut back, 5 bases at V and 0 bases at J, with 4 bases in the middle. There are 13 residues in the CDR3. This CDR3 is CATSAFSNQPQHF. The CDR3 nucleotides are TGTGCCACCAGTGCCTTTAGCAATCAGCCCCAGCATTTT.

The chain carries TRBV25-1 and TRBJ2-7; 9 positions match TRBD1. CDR1 and CDR2 (germline): MGHDK, SYGVNS. There are 14 residues in the CDR3. Trimming took 5 bases from V and 3 from J; bases not matched to a gene: 5. The CDR3 protein is CASSRRQGDYEQYF. The CDR3 nucleotides read TGTGCCAGCAGTCGGAGACAGGGGGACTACGAGCAGTACTTC.

The J gene is TRBJ1-3, the V gene TRBV9; D call uncertain. Germline V gene sequence: CDR1 SGDLS, CDR2 YYNGEE. Trimming cost V 3 bases and J 0 bases, with 10 bases left between them. This CDR3 contains 15 residues. This CDR3 is CASSGTDFSGNTIYF. As DNA, the CDR3 is TGTGCCAGCAGCGGAACAGATTTCTCTGGAAACACCATATATTTT.

This chain joins TRBV11-3 and TRBJ2-3; no firm D call. V was trimmed by 4 bases and J by 4 bases, leaving 6 bases between them. Germline CDR1 and CDR2: SGHNT and YENEEA. The CDR3 covers 12 residues. CDR3 residues: CASSSESDTQYF. In nucleotides, the CDR3 is TGTGCCAGCAGCTCCGAGTCAGATACGCAGTATTTT.

The chain has TRBV5-1 and TRBJ2-1; D possibly corresponds to TRBD1 (6 bases). V dropped 3 bases and J dropped 0 bases, with 13 bases sitting between them. From germline, CDR1 is SGHRS and CDR2 YFSETQ. CDR3 size: 16 residues. The chain's CDR3 is CASSSLMGASYNEQFF. DNA of the CDR3: TGCGCCAGCAGCTCGCTGATGGGGGCCTCCTACAATGAGCAGTTCTTC.

The CDR3 reads CASSPSGGTGTEAFF. CDR3 in DNA: TGTGCCAGCAGTCCCTCGGGGGGTACAGGGACTGAAGCTTTCTTT. The chain carries TRBV6-6 and TRBJ1-1; D might be TRBD1 (6 bases). The V and J ends lost 5 bases and 5 bases respectively, with 18 bases between them. Germline V lookup: CDR1 MNHNY, CDR2 SVGAGI (reference sequence). The CDR3 sequence is 15 residues long.

V is TRBV18 and J is TRBJ1-3, with 8 bases matching TRBD1. The CDR3 runs to 18 residues. The germline V gene encodes CDR1 KGHSH and CDR2 LQKENI. After removal of 3 bases from V and 1 base from J, the junction contained 11 bases not matched to a gene. The CDR3 DNA sequence: TGTGCCAGCTCACCGCAGATCAGGGGGCTAATATCTGGAAACACCATATATTTT. Amino acids: CASSPQIRGLISGNTIYF.

V and J are TRBV11-2 and TRBJ1-2; D gene uncertain. CDR1 is SGHAT, CDR2 FQNNGV, per germline. There are 15 residues in the CDR3. The V end was cut by 0 bases, the J end by 5 bases, with 13 bases between. This chain's CDR3 is CASSLDGGRTYGYTF. The CDR3 nucleotides are TGTGCCAGCAGCTTAGATGGCGGTAGAACGTATGGCTACACCTTC.